Sequencing of this T cell receptor (beta chain) was carried out in a study of cytomegalovirus exposure and HLA in healthy donors. Trimming removed 6 bases from V and 0 bases from J; junction bases left unmatched: 10. CDR1 and CDR2 from the germline V gene are MGHRA and YSYEKL. CDR3 length: 17 amino acids. The PCR had 60 Vbeta and 13 Jbeta primers. This table comes from immunoSEQ multiplex PCR, and its TCRdb copy is limited to in-frame clones, with some not included. The table shows approximately 110,000 clones, with approximately 80% occurring only once. The sample was PBMCs. The clonotype originates from a woman between 40 and 55 years old in good health and CMV-seropositive. V usage is TRBV4-1 and J usage is TRBJ2-3, with TRBD2 matching 9 bases. The CDR3 region has the DNA TGCGCCAGCAGTCTTCTTCGGACTAGCGCGAGCACAGATACGCAGTATTTT. Its translation: CASSLLRTSASTDTQYF.